This TCR beta chain was identified during a study of T-cell memory formation after mild COVID-19. Overall study context: Largely donor-specific TCR clusters were found. Points from the study as a whole: Chiefly within CM and EM were the contracting CD4+ clones; CD8+ ones were within EMRA. A second wave of clones peaked on day 37, and their SARS-CoV-2 specificity went unconfirmed. The study detected some responding clones in pre-infection memory, suggesting cross-reactive memory joined.

Per germline, CDR1 SEHNR and CDR2 FQNEAQ (reference sequence). The CDR3 spans 14 residues. The germline V and J ends were trimmed by 5 bases and 4 bases, with 15 bases remaining between them. A word on this clonotype: Its antigen remains unidentified.

One entry per CDR3 protein results from TCRdb running MiXCR on the 5' RACE reads. In the table there are 190,000 or so distinct CDR3 sequences, about 21% of which are singletons. This receptor was taken from an adult woman who had mild COVID-19 (a few samples of this study predate the infection). Cell type and time point are not known. Sequenced: PBMCs or a T cell subset sorted from them (not recorded which). The V and J genes are TRBV7-9 and TRBJ2-7, with D possibly being TRBD1 (6 bases). CDR3 amino acids: CASSPRGTHYEQYF. CDR3 nucleotide sequence: TGTGCCAGCAGCCCGAGGGGGACGCATTACGAGCAGTACTTC.